The text below deals with one T cell receptor (beta chain). These data originate in a study of CD8+CD57+ T cells in acquired aplastic anemia. The overall study: An average of roughly 2.9 ug of DNA was obtained from sorted CD4+ and CD8+ cells.

CDR3 and TCR beta VDJ profiling relied on a genomic DNA template. MiXCR, applied by TCRdb to the reads, yields one record per CDR3 protein. The data hold around 200,000 distinct CDR3 sequences, with over 60% observed a single time. The V end was cut by 2 bases, the J end by 5 bases, with 7 bases between. Germline CDR1 is SGHVS and CDR2 is FQNEAQ. This CDR3 has 13 amino acids. The chain couples TRBV7-8 to TRBJ1-5, with D uncertain. The clonotype originates from a human donor in good health. Material for sequencing was sorted CD4+, CD8+, or CD8+CD57+ T cells (not recorded which) from PBMCs. CDR3 region: CASSLLGDQPQHF. The CDR3 bases are TGTGCCAGCAGCTTACTGGGAGATCAGCCCCAGCATTTT.